The T cell receptor beta chain described here comes from a study of shared clonotypes between healthy human individuals. Across the whole study: CD4 naive and CD4 memory each took three plates per donor, while CD8 naive took two and CD8 memory one.

The CDR3 is 14 residues long. V gave up 6 bases and J gave up 4 bases, with 15 bases separating them. Germline V gene sequence: CDR1 SEHNR, CDR2 FQNEAQ (reference sequence). Only in-frame clones appear in the TCRdb table, and some are missing; sequencing was by immunoSEQ multiplex PCR. The table includes hundreds of thousands of clones, roughly 70% detected once. J is TRBJ1-2 and V is TRBV7-9; D is possibly TRBD1 (5 bases). The receptor's source is a woman under 40 in good health. Sequences were obtained from memory CD4+ T cells sorted from blood. The subset was: CD45RA-negative fraction. CDR3 sequence (DNA): TGTGCCAGCAGATTTACCGGGGGAGCCTATGGCTACACCTTC. Amino acids: CASRFTGGAYGYTF.